This TCR beta chain was identified in a study of identical twins. Each CDR3 protein is one row after TCRdb ran MiXCR on the 5' RACE reads. The table includes hundreds of thousands of distinct CDR3 sequences, around 24% detected once. The CDR3 sequence is 12 residues long. Per germline, CDR1 MGHDK and CDR2 SYGVNS. Trimming pared 5 bases from V and 7 bases from J, leaving 11 bases between. As concerns this clonotype: Its antigen is as yet unknown.

Study-wide points: A cross-sectional statistical analysis, not follow-up of the same donors, supported the conclusions.

These data were also reused for a study on T cells expressing NK-cell markers.

This receptor was obtained from a woman between 18 and 29 years old in good health. The chain couples TRBV25-1 to TRBJ1-1; no definite D call. Specimen: CD4+ T cells sorted from blood. The CDR3 sequence is CASSWSRGEAFF. Here the CDR3 DNA reads TGTGCCAGCAGTTGGAGTAGAGGTGAAGCTTTCTTT.